The 26 T cell receptor beta chains in this list originate from one sample, sequenced in a study of beta chain features in type 1 diabetes listed by TCRdb under 2018. Findings and caveats that apply to the study as a whole: A moderate but significant shortening of TCRB CDR3 length was observed in type 1 diabetes patients in all four CD4+ subsets.

Antigen specificity for these receptors is unknown. The library was made by the immunoSEQ multiplex PCR assay. The High Capacity cDNA Reverse Transcription Kit was used to reverse transcribe all of the isolated RNA, meaning that expressed TCRB transcripts were what got sequenced. In TCRdb, the immuneACCESS table is reduced to in-frame sequences with V and J assigned. These tables do not hold every clone; where another copy was compared, an unresolved V gene accounts for under half, and the others remain unexplained. The sample profile shows about 160,000 clones; around 63% of them were found once. Jointly, the top ten make up nearly 0.09% of the sample. Sequenced: naive CD4+ T cells from blood. The cell subset or site label, as the study defines it: true naive CD4+ T cells. These receptors were taken from a man aged 25 to 45 with type 1 diabetes.

V gene TRBV9 combines with J gene TRBJ2-7; D possibly uses TRBD1 or TRBD2 (5 bases each). The CDR3 length is 14 residues. The germline V gene has CDR1 SGDLS and CDR2 YYNGEE. Trimming removed 2 bases from V and 3 bases from J, with 12 bases in between. CDR3 residues: CASSVDWDRYEQYF. As DNA, the CDR3 is TGTGCCAGCAGCGTCGACTGGGACCGCTACGAGCAGTACTTC.

This clone has just one count. The chain employs TRBV4-3 and TRBJ2-5; no clear D gene. The germline V gene encodes CDR1 LGHNA and CDR2 YSLEER. V lost 0 bases and J lost 2, with 19 bases in between. The CDR3 length is 18 residues. DNA for the CDR3: TGCGCCAGCAGCCAAGATCTGGGCAGAGGACCAATTCAAGAGACCCAGTACTTC. The encoded protein is CASSQDLGRGPIQETQYF.

The V call is TRBV30, the J call TRBJ1-1, with TRBD1 matching over 9 bases. There are 14 residues in the CDR3. Germline CDR1 reads GTSNPN; CDR2 reads SVGIG (reference sequence). V shed 3 bases and J 6 bases; nucleotides not matched to a gene: 8. The CDR3 is CAWSIGTGSAEAFF. CDR3 nucleotide sequence: TGTGCCTGGAGCATCGGGACAGGGTCGGCTGAAGCTTTCTTT.

This clone turned up a few times. V usage is TRBV9 and J usage is TRBJ2-3; weak D call: TRBD1 (5 bases). CDR1 and CDR2 from the germline V gene are SGDLS and YYNGEE. V lost 4 bases, J lost 2 bases, and 14 bases lay in between. The CDR3 has 15 residues. The CDR3 DNA is TGTGCCAGCAGCACAGGACCTAGAGACACAGATACGCAGTATTTT. Translating it yields CASSTGPRDTDTQYF.

The chain couples TRBV4-1 to TRBJ1-6; the match to TRBD1 covers 7 bases. Trimming cost V 3 bases and J 6 bases; bases outside gene matches: 8. Per germline, CDR1 MGHRA and CDR2 YSYEKL. The CDR3 extends over 16 amino acids. This CDR3 is CASSHNQGETNSPLHF. The CDR3 DNA follows: TGCGCCAGCAGCCACAACCAGGGGGAAACTAATTCACCCCTCCACTTT.

The chain couples TRBV27 to TRBJ2-5; 9 positions match TRBD1. Germline CDR1 reads MNHEY; CDR2 reads SMNVEV (reference sequence). This CDR3 is 14 amino acids long. V was clipped by 5 bases and J by 3 bases; unmatched bases: 4. Written as DNA, the CDR3 is TGTGCCAGCAGTCCCGGACAGGGGAAAGAGACCCAGTACTTC. This encodes CASSPGQGKETQYF.

The V and J genes are TRBV14 and TRBJ2-1; D is unresolved. Between the trimmed V and J ends, which lost 1 base and 9 bases, there was a span of 7 bases. Germline-derived CDR1 and CDR2 are SGHDN and FVKESK. The CDR3 consists of 12 residues. The DNA of the CDR3 is TGTGCCAGCAGCCAAGTTAGTGCTGAGCAGTTCTTC. It translates to CASSQVSAEQFF.

This chain links TRBV7-2 with TRBJ2-7, with D unclear. V lost 4 bases and J lost 2, with 6 bases in between. Looked up from germline, CDR1 is SGHTA and CDR2 is FQGNSA. This CDR3 spans 12 amino acids. CDR3 coding DNA: TGTGCCAGCAGCTGGAGCACCTACGAGCAGTACTTC. It yields the protein CASSWSTYEQYF.

This clone has just one count. The chain couples TRBV28 to TRBJ1-2, with no clear D. V was cut by 4 bases and J by 2 bases, with 8 bases left in between. Germline V lookup: CDR1 MDHEN, CDR2 SYDVKM. The CDR3 runs 13 residues. This CDR3 is CASSSGLNYGYTF. CDR3 nucleotides: TGTGCCAGCAGTTCCGGACTAAACTATGGCTACACCTTC.

V usage is TRBV29-1 and J usage is TRBJ1-1, with D perhaps matching TRBD1 (6 bases). CDR1 is SQVTM and CDR2 is ANQGSEA in the germline V gene. The CDR3 consists of 13 residues. V lost 7 bases and J 1 base, leaving 13 bases between the germline ends. CDR3: CSGKQGSNTEAFF. For the CDR3, the DNA is TGCAGCGGGAAACAGGGATCGAACACTGAAGCTTTCTTT.

V usage is TRBV7-2 and J usage is TRBJ2-7, with 13 bases matching TRBD2. CDR3 size: 15 residues. The J segment lost 4 bases and the V segment lost 5 bases, leaving 5 bases of the junction unmatched. In germline, CDR1 is SGHTA, CDR2 FQGNSA. CDR3 DNA sequence: TGTGCCAGCAGCCAGTGGACTAGCGGGGGTTACGAGCAGTACTTC. Amino acids: CASSQWTSGGYEQYF.

In regard to this clone: Other DNA sequences in this specimen translate into the identical CDR3. The V gene is TRBV5-1, the J gene TRBJ2-3; no reliable D call. The CDR3 has 12 residues. Germline CDR1 and CDR2: SGHRS and YFSETQ. Trimming pared 4 bases from V and 0 bases from J, leaving 3 bases between. CDR3: CASSLSTDTQYF. The CDR3, as DNA: TGCGCCAGCAGCCTGAGCACAGATACGCAGTATTTT.

The chain employs TRBV15 and TRBJ2-3, with 8 nucleotides matching TRBD1. Germline V gene lookup returns CDR1 LNHNV and CDR2 YYDKDF (reference sequence). V trimming: 2 bases; J trimming: 1 base; junction bases outside the gene matches: 2. CDR3 length: 15 amino acids. CDR3 nucleotides: TGTGCCACCAGCAGACAGGACAGGGGCACAGATACGCAGTATTTT. It translates to CATSRQDRGTDTQYF.

This sequence joins TRBV19 and TRBJ2-5, with 7 bases aligning to TRBD2. Germline CDR1 LNHDA, CDR2 SQIVND (reference sequence). Losses at the gene ends were 3 bases for V and 5 bases for J; bases not matched to a gene: 3. This CDR3 comprises 13 residues. The CDR3 sequence is CASSMTGGETQYF. CDR3 bases: TGTGCCAGTAGTATGACGGGGGGTGAGACCCAGTACTTC. The variable domain in full, with the rest retrieved from reference TRBV19 and TRBJ2-5, is DGGITQSPKYLFRKEGQNVTLSCEQNLNHDAMYWYRQDPGQGLRLIYYSQIVNDFQKGDIAEGYSVSREKKESFPLTVTSAQKNPTAFYLCASSMTGGETQYFGPGTRLLVL.

The chain links TRBV29-1 to TRBJ2-4, with a tentative D call TRBD2 (5 bases). V lost 4 bases and J lost 10, with 17 bases in between. The germline V gene encodes CDR1 SQVTM and CDR2 ANQGSEA. The CDR3 is 13 residues long. Here the CDR3 reads CSVVGERTWIQYF. DNA for the CDR3: TGCAGCGTTGTCGGGGAGAGAACTTGGATTCAGTACTTC.

This chain uses TRBV6-5 with TRBJ2-5; TRBD1 agrees at 7 bases. Germline V CDR1 and CDR2: MNHEY, SVGAGI. J gave up 3 bases and V 0 bases, and 1 base lay outside the gene matches. The CDR3 spans 14 residues. This chain's CDR3 is CASSYSGTEETQYF. CDR3 in DNA: TGTGCCAGCAGTTACTCTGGGACAGAAGAGACCCAGTACTTC.

The gene calls are TRBV30 and TRBJ2-5, with 7 bases aligning to TRBD2. The V segment lost 7 bases and the J segment 7 bases; nucleotides outside the gene matches: 9. This CDR3 comprises 12 residues. Germline V gene lookup returns CDR1 GTSNPN and CDR2 SVGIG (reference sequence). CDR3 in DNA: TGTGCCTTCCACTCAGGGAGGGGGACCCAGTACTTC. Residues: CAFHSGRGTQYF. Complete variable domain (other parts from reference TRBV30 and TRBJ2-5): SQTIHQWPATLVQPVGSPLSLECTVEGTSNPNLYWYRQAAGRGLQLLFYSVGIGQISSEVPQNLSASRPQDRQFILSSKKLLLSDSGFYLCAFHSGRGTQYFGPGTRLLVL.

The rearrangement uses TRBV30 and TRBJ1-6; possible D gene TRBD1, 5 bases. The V end lost 4 bases, the J end lost 3 bases, and 10 bases lay between the germline ends. The CDR3 has 14 residues. The germline V gene has CDR1 GTSNPN and CDR2 SVGIG (reference sequence). In DNA form, the CDR3 reads TGTGCCTGGACAGGGCCCCACTATAATTCACCCCTCCACTTT. It specifies CAWTGPHYNSPLHF.

J is TRBJ1-3 and V is TRBV30; TRBD1 is a possible D gene (6 bases). The CDR3 sequence is 13 residues long. Germline CDR1 is GTSNPN and CDR2 is SVGIG (reference sequence). V was cut by 4 bases and J by 2 bases, with 9 bases left in between. CDR3 sequence reads: CAWKAGAGNTIYF. The CDR3 DNA follows: TGTGCCTGGAAGGCAGGGGCTGGAAACACCATATATTTT.

DNA for the CDR3: TGCAGCGTCGGACTAGCGGCTAGCACAGATACGCAGTATTTT. Residues: CSVGLAASTDTQYF. The gene calls are TRBV29-1 and TRBJ2-3; 10 nucleotides match TRBD2. V gave up 6 bases and J gave up 0 bases; unmatched junction bases: 3. Per the germline V gene, CDR1 is SQVTM and CDR2 is ANQGSEA. CDR3 size: 14 residues.

The chain couples TRBV7-2 to TRBJ2-3; D assignment may be TRBD1 or TRBD2 (5 bases each). Trimming took 5 bases from V and 1 from J, leaving 16 bases between them. CDR3 length: 16 residues. The germline gives CDR1 SGHTA, CDR2 FQGNSA. The CDR3: CASSLKTGTGTDTQYF. The CDR3 nucleotides read TGTGCCAGCAGCCTTAAAACGGGGACGGGCACAGATACGCAGTATTTT. The whole variable domain, remainder taken from reference TRBV7-2 and TRBJ2-3, is GAGVSQSPSNKVTEKGKDVELRCDPISGHTALYWYRQSLGQGLEFLIYFQGNSAPDKSGLPSDRFSAERTGGSVSTLTIQRTQQEDSAVYLCASSLKTGTGTDTQYFGPGTRLTVL.

The J gene is TRBJ2-5, the V gene TRBV29-1; TRBD1 or TRBD2 may be the D gene (5 bases each). This CDR3 contains 14 residues. Trimming removed 5 bases at V and 5 bases at J, with 18 bases between. Germline loops: CDR1 SQVTM, CDR2 ANQGSEA. The CDR3 nucleotides are TGCAGCGTTCGGGGCAGATGGGCTCGGGAGACCCAGTACTTC. Protein product: CSVRGRWARETQYF.

The chain couples TRBV30 to TRBJ2-6; the D is unclear. V was trimmed by 7 bases and J by 2 bases, leaving 6 bases between them. Germline V gives CDR1 GTSNPN, CDR2 SVGIG (reference sequence). The CDR3 length is 12 residues. The DNA for the CDR3 is TGTGCCTCACTCCCTGGGGCCAACGTCCTGACTTTC. Protein product: CASLPGANVLTF.

V gene TRBV30 combines with J gene TRBJ2-3; 8 nucleotides agree with TRBD1. Germline V gene sequence: CDR1 GTSNPN, CDR2 SVGIG (reference sequence). With V trimmed by 2 bases and J by 0 bases, 1 base remained unmatched. CDR3 length: 14 residues. CDR3 residues: CAWSQGASTDTQYF. The CDR3, as DNA: TGTGCCTGGAGTCAGGGGGCGAGCACAGATACGCAGTATTTT.

This clone was seen more than once but under ten times. This sequence joins TRBV2 and TRBJ2-3; a possible D gene is TRBD2 (5 bases). Between the trimmed V and J ends, which lost 5 bases and 6 bases, there was a span of 9 bases. Per the germline V gene, CDR1 is SNHLY and CDR2 is FYNNEI. CDR3 length: 12 amino acids. The CDR3 sequence: CASSPSLDTQYF. In DNA, the CDR3 is TGTGCCAGCAGTCCTAGCTTGGATACGCAGTATTTT.

The V call is TRBV11-2, the J call TRBJ2-7; TRBD1 matches at 8 bases. Germline trimming cut 6 bases from V and 4 bases from J; bases unmatched to any gene: 8. CDR1 and CDR2 from the germline V gene are SGHAT and FQNNGV. CDR3 length: 14 residues. The CDR3: CASSQLDRGYEQYF. The DNA of the CDR3 is TGTGCCAGCAGTCAATTAGACAGGGGTTACGAGCAGTACTTC.